The 23 T cell receptor beta chains below come from one sample, sequenced in a study of identical twins. MiXCR, applied by TCRdb to the 5' RACE reads, yields one record per CDR3 protein. The data contain approximately 500,000 distinct CDR3 sequences, 20% to 30% of them singletons. This sample also appeared in a second study, on T cells expressing NK-cell markers.

The specimen sequenced was CD4+ T cells sorted from blood. The receptor source for this set is a woman aged 18-29 years in good health.

This clonotype has more than one count but fewer than ten. The V gene is TRBV7-2, the J gene TRBJ2-2, with 8 positions matching TRBD1. Trimming removed 5 bases from V and 2 bases from J; junction bases left unmatched: 7. Germline V gene sequence: CDR1 SGHTA, CDR2 FQGNSA. The CDR3 spans 16 residues. In DNA form, the CDR3 reads TGTGCCAGCAGCCCAGGGGGCGGTGGTAACACCGGGGAGCTGTTTTTT. Amino acids: CASSPGGGGNTGELFF.

V is TRBV18 and J is TRBJ2-7, with no clear D. CDR3 size: 12 residues. The V and J ends lost 3 bases and 4 bases respectively, with 7 bases between them. Germline values: CDR1 KGHSH, CDR2 LQKENI. CDR3 residues: CASSPLRYEQYF. The CDR3 DNA is TGTGCCAGCTCACCCCTCCGGTACGAGCAGTACTTC.

This clonotype was picked up a small number of times. The genes are TRBV24-1 and TRBJ2-2; TRBD2 matches at 9 bases. The V and J ends lost 2 bases and 6 bases, in that order; junction bases with no gene match: 9. The CDR3 has 17 amino acids. Germline loops: CDR1 KGHDR, CDR2 SFDVKD. The CDR3 reads CATSDYRASGEPGELFF. The DNA for the CDR3 is TGTGCCACCAGTGATTATCGGGCTAGCGGGGAGCCCGGGGAGCTGTTTTTT.

This clonotype was seen more than once but under ten times. The chain is built from TRBV5-1 and TRBJ2-3; D gene unclear. The V end lost 6 bases, the J end lost 3 bases, and 8 bases lay between the germline ends. Germline-derived CDR1 and CDR2 are SGHRS and YFSETQ. CDR3 length: 12 amino acids. The CDR3 nucleotides are TGCGCCAGCAAGTGGGGAACAGATACGCAGTATTTT. Translating gives CASKWGTDTQYF.

The chain has TRBV2 and TRBJ2-6; the match to TRBD1 covers 10 bases. J was trimmed by 0 bases and V by 0 bases; bases with no gene match: 5. Germline V gene sequence: CDR1 SNHLY, CDR2 FYNNEI. This CDR3 comprises 19 residues. The CDR3 here is CASSEARDRGYSGANVLTF. In DNA form, the CDR3 reads TGTGCCAGCAGTGAAGCGCGGGACAGGGGTTACTCTGGGGCCAACGTCCTGACTTTC.

This clonotype was counted only a few times. The rearrangement links TRBV2 to TRBJ2-2, with D hard to call. The CDR3 length is 17 residues. CDR1 SNHLY and CDR2 FYNNEI come from the germline V gene. The germline V and J ends were trimmed by 4 bases and 1 base, with 16 bases remaining between them. DNA for the CDR3: TGTGCCAGCAGTGGGGCACGACCCGAATTGAACACCGGGGAGCTGTTTTTT. It is translated as CASSGARPELNTGELFF.

For the CDR3, the DNA is TGCAGTGCCCTGAAGGCCGTAGATACGCAGTATTTT. The encoded protein is CSALKAVDTQYF. The chain is built from TRBV20-1 and TRBJ2-3; no definite D call. This CDR3 spans 12 amino acids. CDR1 is DFQATT and CDR2 is SNEGSKA in the germline V gene (reference sequence). Trimming took off 6 bases at V and 5 bases at J, with 12 bases between the two ends.

The chain has TRBV20-1 and TRBJ1-1; 9 positions match TRBD1. The CDR3 loop spans 14 amino acids. Germline V CDR1 and CDR2: DFQATT, SNEGSKA (reference sequence). V lost 5 bases, J lost 7 bases, and 11 bases stayed unmatched. In DNA, the CDR3 is TGCAGTGCTGGAGGGACAGGGAAAGGTGGTGAAGCTTTCTTT. This encodes CSAGGTGKGGEAFF.

This clonotype has a handful of counts. V usage is TRBV6-1 and J usage is TRBJ2-7; D call uncertain. In germline, CDR1 is MNHNS, CDR2 SASEGT. V lost 6 bases, J lost 2 bases, and 17 bases lay in between. The CDR3 extends over 15 amino acids. The DNA for the CDR3 is TGTGCCAGCAGCCCCCCCCCCGGGCGAACCTACGAGCAGTACTTC. This translates into CASSPPPGRTYEQYF.

The V gene is TRBV3-1, the J gene TRBJ2-3; D not resolved. This CDR3 contains 12 residues. Trimming removed 1 base at V and 15 bases at J, with 14 bases between. CDR1 is LGHDT, CDR2 YNNKEL, per germline (reference sequence). The CDR3 DNA follows: TGTGCCAGCAGCCAAGGGCACGCCGGTCTCTATTTT. This gives the protein CASSQGHAGLYF.

This clonotype was found a few times. This chain connects TRBV5-6 to TRBJ1-1, with TRBD1 matching 10 bases. J was trimmed by 6 bases and V by 4 bases; bases with no gene match: 9. CDR1 is SGHDT, CDR2 YYEEEE, per germline. The CDR3 is 15 residues long. The CDR3 DNA follows: TGTGCCAGCAGCACGCTGGACAGGGGGGAGTCTGAAGCTTTCTTT. Encoded protein: CASSTLDRGESEAFF.

This clonotype was detected a few times. CDR3: CASSLVEHTGELFF. CDR3 in DNA: TGTGCCAGCAGCTTAGTGGAACACACCGGGGAGCTGTTTTTT. The chain recombines TRBV11-3 with TRBJ2-2; D remains ambiguous. This CDR3 is built from 14 residues. V lost 1 base, J lost 3 bases, and 6 bases lay in between. From germline, CDR1 is SGHNT and CDR2 YENEEA.

The table lists this clonotype with a few counts. This chain uses TRBV5-8 with TRBJ1-1; TRBD1 matches at 8 bases. Germline-derived CDR1 and CDR2 are SGHTS and YDEGEE. Trimming cost V 7 bases and J 9 bases; bases outside gene matches: 8. This CDR3 has 12 amino acids. For the CDR3, the DNA is TGTGCCAGCTTGTTTTGGACAGGGAAAGCTTTCTTT. It yields the protein CASLFWTGKAFF.

The chain has TRBV11-2 and TRBJ2-2, with TRBD1 identical over 11 bases. V lost 5 bases and J lost 7; bases outside the gene matches: 9. Germline CDR1 reads SGHAT; CDR2 reads FQNNGV. The length of the CDR3 is 16 residues. The CDR3 spells CASSRPDRGPIGELFF. CDR3 sequence (DNA): TGTGCCAGCAGCCGCCCGGACAGGGGGCCGATCGGGGAGCTGTTTTTT.

The V gene is TRBV7-9, the J gene TRBJ1-2; D remains unclear. Trimming took 3 bases from V and 3 from J, leaving 11 bases between them. Germline V CDR1 and CDR2: SEHNR, FQNEAQ (reference sequence). CDR3 length equals 14 residues. This chain's CDR3 is CASSLRGMDYGYTF. The DNA of the CDR3 is TGTGCCAGCAGCTTGAGAGGGATGGACTATGGCTACACCTTC.

This clonotype was counted between two and nine times. This sequence joins TRBV7-3 and TRBJ2-2; a weak D match, TRBD2 (5 bases). Germline loops: CDR1 SGHTA, CDR2 FQGTGA. CDR3 length equals 13 residues. Trimming shortened V by 5 bases and J by 4 bases, and 8 bases separated the two germline ends. This chain's CDR3 is CASSARGTGELFF. CDR3 nucleotides: TGTGCCAGCAGCGCCCGGGGCACCGGGGAGCTGTTTTTT.

This clonotype has a single count. The genes are TRBV18 and TRBJ2-1, with D perhaps TRBD1 (6 bases). Germline CDR1 is KGHSH and CDR2 is LQKENI. The CDR3 sequence is 17 residues long. V was trimmed by 4 bases and J by 0 bases, leaving 16 bases between them. The CDR3 spells CASSLYQPGHSYNEQFF. The CDR3 region has the DNA TGTGCCAGCTCACTCTACCAACCGGGACACTCCTACAATGAGCAGTTCTTC.

Many counts were recorded for this clonotype. The V and J genes are TRBV12-3 or TRBV12-4 and TRBJ2-1, with 10 bases matching TRBD1. The V segment lost 6 bases and the J segment 7 bases; nucleotides outside the gene matches: 9. The CDR3 covers 15 residues. The CDR3 nucleotides read TGTGCCAGCAGGAAGGGACAGGGGAATTGGAATGAGCAGTTCTTC. Translated: CASRKGQGNWNEQFF.

The V and J genes are TRBV7-8 and TRBJ1-1; D remains unclear. The V and J ends lost 1 base and 6 bases respectively, with 12 bases between them. CDR3 length: 14 residues. CDR1 and CDR2 from the germline V gene are SGHVS and FQNEAQ. In DNA, the CDR3 is TGTGCCAGCAGCTTAGGGCTAGGCGGTGCTGAAGCTTTCTTT. It yields the protein CASSLGLGGAEAFF.

The CDR3 is CASSYSKTGAKNIQYF. The CDR3 region has the DNA TGTGCCAGCAGTTACTCGAAAACAGGGGCCAAAAACATTCAGTACTTC. The rearrangement joins TRBV6-2 or TRBV6-3 to TRBJ2-4; a possible D gene is TRBD1 (6 bases). CDR3 size: 16 residues. Trimming removed 0 bases from V and 1 base from J, with 10 bases in between. Germline V gene sequence: CDR1 MNHEY, CDR2 SVGEGT.

The chain couples TRBV19 to TRBJ2-6; D gene uncertain. Trimming took 6 bases from V and 8 from J, leaving 8 bases between them. Germline CDR1 is LNHDA and CDR2 is SQIVND (reference sequence). This CDR3 region has 12 residues. CDR3 in DNA: TGTGCCAGTAGGGCCGTATCCAACGTCCTGACTTTC. This translates into CASRAVSNVLTF.

The table lists this clonotype with a few counts. The chain uses TRBV4-2 and TRBJ2-1; 11 bases map to TRBD2. V shed 5 bases, J shed 8 bases, and the junction held 11 bases outside the gene matches. The CDR3 totals 16 residues. From germline, CDR1 is LGHNA and CDR2 YNFKEQ. The chain's CDR3 is CASSVSPSGGIDEQFF. The CDR3 coding sequence is TGTGCCAGCAGCGTATCCCCTAGCGGGGGGATCGATGAGCAGTTCTTC.

DNA for the CDR3: TGCAGTGCTAGGGGGGTACTTAGCACAGATACGCAGTATTTT. This sequence encodes CSARGVLSTDTQYF. The genes are TRBV20-1 and TRBJ2-3; D could derive from TRBD1 or TRBD2 (5 bases each). V lost 3 bases and J lost 0, with 10 bases in between. The CDR3 length is 14 residues. Germline-derived CDR1 and CDR2 are DFQATT and SNEGSKA (reference sequence).